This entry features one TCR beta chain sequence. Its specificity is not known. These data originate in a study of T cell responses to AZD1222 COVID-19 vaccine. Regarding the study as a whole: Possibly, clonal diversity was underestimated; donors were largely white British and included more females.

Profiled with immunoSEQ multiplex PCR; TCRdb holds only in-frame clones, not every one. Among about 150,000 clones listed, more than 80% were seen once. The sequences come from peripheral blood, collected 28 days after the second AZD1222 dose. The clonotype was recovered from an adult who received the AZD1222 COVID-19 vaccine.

CDR3 in DNA: TGCGCCAGCAGCGTCTTAGGGGGGGCCGCCACTGAAGCTTTCTTT. Translating gives CASSVLGGAATEAFF. The genes are TRBV5-1 and TRBJ1-1, with D possibly matching TRBD1 (6 bases). The CDR3 loop spans 15 amino acids. V lost 4 bases and J 4 bases, leaving 17 bases between the germline ends. Germline V CDR1 and CDR2: SGHRS, YFSETQ. The full variable domain, with the rest looked up from reference TRBV5-1 and TRBJ1-1, is KAGVTQTPRYLIKTRGQQVTLSCSPISGHRSVSWYQQTPGQGLQFLFEYFSETQRNKGNFPGRFSGRQFSNSRSEMNVSTLELGDSALYLCASSVLGGAATEAFFGQGTRLTVV.